This T cell receptor (beta chain) was recovered during a study of OX40 agonist ivuxolimab in advanced cancers. Germline loops: CDR1 MNHEY, CDR2 SVGAGI. After removal of 10 bases from V and 3 bases from J, the junction contained 6 bases not matched to a gene. CDR3 length: 13 amino acids. Measured with immunoSEQ multiplex PCR; TCRdb has only the in-frame clones, and not every one. There are some 45,000 clones in the sample; around nine tenths occur only once, and approximately 13% lies in the top ten. This rearrangement joins TRBV6-5 to TRBJ2-1, with TRBD1 matching 7 bases. This receptor was taken from an adult with an advanced solid tumor such as melanoma, head and neck, liver or kidney cancer. The source material was CD4+ or CD8+ T cells sorted from blood, sampled in a trial of the OX40 agonist ivuxolimab. CDR3 sequence: CATFRGNYNEQFF. CDR3 in DNA: TGTGCCACCTTCAGGGGGAACTACAATGAGCAGTTCTTC.